A single sample is the source of the 4 T cell receptor beta chains below, sequenced in a study of neurological immune-mediated disorders. MiXCR, run by TCRdb on the 5' RACE reads, gives a single entry per CDR3 protein. The sample consists of tens of thousands of distinct CDR3 sequences, approximately 4.1% of them appearing once. The sample was PBMCs. These receptors all stem from a man under 40 with multiple sclerosis.

Many counts were recorded for this clonotype. The rearrangement joins TRBV7-9 to TRBJ1-2; a possible D gene is TRBD1 (6 bases). Per the germline V gene, CDR1 is SEHNR and CDR2 is FQNEAQ (reference sequence). The CDR3 is 14 amino acids. Between the trimmed V and J ends, which lost 1 base and 5 bases, there was a span of 11 bases. The CDR3 region is CASSLGSQGYGYTF. For the CDR3, the DNA is TGTGCCAGCAGCTTAGGTAGCCAGGGGTATGGCTACACCTTC.

This clonotype was recorded many times. V and J are TRBV5-1 and TRBJ2-3; no firm D call. The germline V gene encodes CDR1 SGHRS and CDR2 YFSETQ. The CDR3 loop spans 14 amino acids. V lost 1 base to trimming and J lost 0 bases, with 6 bases between them. CDR3 nucleotide sequence: TGCGCCAGCAGCTTGATGGGGAGCACAGATACGCAGTATTTT. The encoded protein is CASSLMGSTDTQYF. Together with reference TRBV5-1 and TRBJ2-3, the CDR3 gives the full variable domain: KAGVTQTPRYLIKTRGQQVTLSCSPISGHRSVSWYQQTPGQGLQFLFEYFSETQRNKGNFPGRFSGRQFSNSRSEMNVSTLELGDSALYLCASSLMGSTDTQYFGPGTRLTVL.

This clonotype appeared many times. V gene TRBV20-1 combines with J gene TRBJ1-2; a weak D match, TRBD1 (5 bases). This CDR3 has 12 residues. Trimming took off 3 bases at V and 4 bases at J, with 9 bases between the two ends. The germline CDR1 and CDR2 sequences are DFQATT and SNEGSKA (reference sequence). CDR3 protein: CSASWGVYGYTF. CDR3 nucleotides: TGCAGTGCTAGTTGGGGGGTCTATGGCTACACCTTC.

This clonotype was seen many times. The V gene is TRBV9, the J gene TRBJ2-3; 10 bases fit TRBD2. Germline V gene sequence: CDR1 SGDLS, CDR2 YYNGEE. The junction had 10 bases not matched to a gene; V was cut back by 4 bases and J by 2 bases. This CDR3 has 17 residues. Here the CDR3 reads CASSPRLLAGATDTQYF. In DNA form, the CDR3 reads TGTGCCAGCAGCCCGAGACTTCTAGCGGGGGCCACAGATACGCAGTATTTT.